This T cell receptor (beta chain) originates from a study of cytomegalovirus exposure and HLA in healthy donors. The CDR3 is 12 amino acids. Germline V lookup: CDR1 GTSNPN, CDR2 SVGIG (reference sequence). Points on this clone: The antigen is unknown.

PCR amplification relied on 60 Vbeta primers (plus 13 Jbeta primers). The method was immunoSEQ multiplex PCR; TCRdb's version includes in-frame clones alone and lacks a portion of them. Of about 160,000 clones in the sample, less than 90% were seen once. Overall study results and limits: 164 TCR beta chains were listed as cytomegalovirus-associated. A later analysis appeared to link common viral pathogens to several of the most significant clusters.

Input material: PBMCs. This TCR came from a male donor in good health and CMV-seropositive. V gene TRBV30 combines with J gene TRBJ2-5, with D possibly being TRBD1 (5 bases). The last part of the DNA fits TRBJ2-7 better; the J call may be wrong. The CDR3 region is CASTSAGFEQYF. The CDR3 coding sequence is TGTGCCTCCACCTCGGCAGGGTTCGAGCAGTACTTC.